The 7 T cell receptor beta chains listed next were all sequenced from one sample in a study of T cell responses to AZD1222 COVID-19 vaccine. Profiled with immunoSEQ multiplex PCR; TCRdb holds only in-frame clones, not every one. The sample yields over 100,000 clones, 88% seen once. The material was peripheral blood, obtained on day 0 of MenACWY control vaccination. These receptors were obtained from an adult in good health.

This clone was counted once. The chain combines TRBV14 with TRBJ2-7; perhaps TRBD1 as D (6 bases). Germline V gene sequence: CDR1 SGHDN, CDR2 FVKESK. V was clipped by 4 bases and J by 7 bases, with 14 bases between them. The CDR3 length is 13 residues. CDR3 in DNA: TGTGCCAGCAGCCTATACCAGGGGTGGGAGCAGTACTTC. Its translation: CASSLYQGWEQYF.

As to this clone: Relative to the germline gene, one junction end is altered; a read error may explain this. The chain couples TRBV3-1 (or the pseudogene TRBV3-2) to TRBJ2-7, with 7 nucleotides matching TRBD1. CDR1 is LGHDT and CDR2 is YNNKEL in the germline V gene (reference sequence). The CDR3 sequence is 14 residues long. The CDR3 loop is CASSQASGTASVDF. The CDR3 DNA is TGTGCCAGCAGCCAAGCCTCTGGGACAGCCTCGGTCGACTTC.

On this clone: Other nucleotide sequences from this sample produce the same CDR3. The rearrangement joins TRBV27 to TRBJ2-7; no definite D call. There are 12 residues in the CDR3. Germline loops: CDR1 MNHEY, CDR2 SMNVEV (reference sequence). V shed 6 bases and J shed 0 bases, with 6 bases lying between them. As DNA, the CDR3 is TGTGCCAGCAGCCGAAACTCCTACGAGCAGTACTTC. It codes for CASSRNSYEQYF.

This clone turned up a few times. The rearrangement links TRBV7-9 to TRBJ1-1; unclear D gene. Germline-derived CDR1 and CDR2 are SEHNR and FQNEAQ (reference sequence). The V gene lost 2 bases and the J gene lost 6 bases, with 4 bases spanning the gap. The length of the CDR3 is 11 residues. The CDR3 bases are TGTGCCAGCAGCTTACTCCCTGAAGCTTTCTTT. Its protein product is CASSLLPEAFF.

The chain recombines TRBV19 with TRBJ1-1; TRBD1 is a possible D gene (5 bases). Between the trimmed V and J ends, which lost 7 bases and 2 bases, there was a span of 17 bases. The CDR3 covers 15 residues. CDR1 is LNHDA and CDR2 is SQIVND in the germline V gene (reference sequence). CDR3 residues: CASTPVGLRNTEAFF. The CDR3 nucleotides are TGTGCCAGTACCCCGGTGGGGCTGAGAAACACTGAAGCTTTCTTT.

CDR3 nucleotide sequence: TGTGCCAGCAGGGGCGGTTCGGCGGGGAACACTGAAGCTTTCTTT. It codes for CASRGGSAGNTEAFF. V and J are TRBV28 and TRBJ1-1; D not resolved. V shed 6 bases and J shed 1 base, with 15 bases lying between them. The CDR3 length is 15 residues. In germline, CDR1 is MDHEN, CDR2 SYDVKM. Variable domain in full (rest from reference TRBV28 and TRBJ1-1): DVKVTQSSRYLVKRTGEKVFLECVQDMDHENMFWYRQDPGLGLRLIYFSYDVKMKEKGDIPEGYSVSREKKERFSLILESASTNQTSMYLCASRGGSAGNTEAFFGQGTRLTVV.

This clone was seen a handful of times. This rearrangement joins TRBV28 to TRBJ2-4; 11 positions match TRBD2. CDR1 is MDHEN, CDR2 SYDVKM, per germline. The CDR3 totals 15 residues. After removal of 6 bases from V and 4 bases from J, the junction contained 5 bases not matched to a gene. The CDR3 DNA is TGTGCCAGCAGACTAGCGGGGGCCATTAAAAACATTCAGTACTTC. Residues: CASRLAGAIKNIQYF.